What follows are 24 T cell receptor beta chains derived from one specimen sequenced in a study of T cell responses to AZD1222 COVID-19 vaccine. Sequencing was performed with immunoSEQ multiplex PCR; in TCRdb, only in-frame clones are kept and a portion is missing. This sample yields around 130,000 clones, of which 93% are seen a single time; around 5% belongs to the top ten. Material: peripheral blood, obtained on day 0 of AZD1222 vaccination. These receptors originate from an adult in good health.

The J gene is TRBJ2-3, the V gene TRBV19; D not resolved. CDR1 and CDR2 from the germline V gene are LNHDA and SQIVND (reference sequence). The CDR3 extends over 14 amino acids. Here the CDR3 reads CASTTTSYTDTQYF. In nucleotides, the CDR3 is TGTGCGAGCACAACGACAAGTTACACAGATACGCAGTATTTT.

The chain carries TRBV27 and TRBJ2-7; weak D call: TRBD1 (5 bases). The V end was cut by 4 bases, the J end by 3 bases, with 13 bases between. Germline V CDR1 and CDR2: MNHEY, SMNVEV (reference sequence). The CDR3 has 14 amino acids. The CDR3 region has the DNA TGTGCCAGCAGTTACGCAGGGCTCCACTACGAGCAGTACTTC. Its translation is CASSYAGLHYEQYF.

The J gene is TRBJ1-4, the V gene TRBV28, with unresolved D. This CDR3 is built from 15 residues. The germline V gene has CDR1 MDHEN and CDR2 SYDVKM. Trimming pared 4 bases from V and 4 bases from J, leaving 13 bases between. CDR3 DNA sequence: TGTGCCAGCAGTTCCGCAGGATCGGGTAATGAAAAACTGTTTTTT. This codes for CASSSAGSGNEKLFF.

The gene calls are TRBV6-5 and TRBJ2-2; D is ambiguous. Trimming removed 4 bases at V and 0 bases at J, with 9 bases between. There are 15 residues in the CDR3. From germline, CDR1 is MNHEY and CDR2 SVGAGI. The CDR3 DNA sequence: TGTGCCAGCAGTTTCGTGGTTTCGAACACCGGGGAGCTGTTTTTT. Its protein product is CASSFVVSNTGELFF.

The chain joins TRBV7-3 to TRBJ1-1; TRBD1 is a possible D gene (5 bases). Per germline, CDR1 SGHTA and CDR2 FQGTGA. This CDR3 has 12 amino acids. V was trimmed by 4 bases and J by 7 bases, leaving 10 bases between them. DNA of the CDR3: TGTGCCAGCAGCTCCATGGGGGTTGAAGCTTTCTTT. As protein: CASSSMGVEAFF.

Here the CDR3 reads CAWSEKILSYEQYF. CDR3 nucleotide sequence: TGTGCCTGGAGTGAGAAGATACTTTCCTACGAGCAGTACTTC. The V call is TRBV30, the J call TRBJ2-7; no definite D call. Trimming stripped 1 base from V and 1 base from J, with 11 bases between. This CDR3 has 14 amino acids. Germline assignment: CDR1 GTSNPN and CDR2 SVGIG (reference sequence).

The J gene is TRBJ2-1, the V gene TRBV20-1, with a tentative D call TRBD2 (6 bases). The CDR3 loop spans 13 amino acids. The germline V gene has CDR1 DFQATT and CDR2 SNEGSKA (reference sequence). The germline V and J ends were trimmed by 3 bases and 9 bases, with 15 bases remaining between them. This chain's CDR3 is CSASSGGGVEQFF. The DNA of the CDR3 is TGCAGTGCTAGTAGTGGGGGAGGAGTTGAGCAGTTCTTC.

This CDR3 reads CASNNRGRDNEQFF. CDR3 coding DNA: TGTGCCAGCAATAACAGGGGACGGGACAATGAGCAGTTCTTC. This chain joins TRBV21-1 and TRBJ2-1; the DNA was not compared with TRBD1, the D call given in the table. TRBV21-1 is classified as a pseudogene. The CDR3 totals 14 residues.

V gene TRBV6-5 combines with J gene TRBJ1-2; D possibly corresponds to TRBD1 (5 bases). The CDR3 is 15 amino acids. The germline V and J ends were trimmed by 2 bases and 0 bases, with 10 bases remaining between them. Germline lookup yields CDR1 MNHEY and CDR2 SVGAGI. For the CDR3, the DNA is TGTGCCAGCAGTTACGACAGTCTAGCTAACTATGGCTACACCTTC. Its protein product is CASSYDSLANYGYTF.

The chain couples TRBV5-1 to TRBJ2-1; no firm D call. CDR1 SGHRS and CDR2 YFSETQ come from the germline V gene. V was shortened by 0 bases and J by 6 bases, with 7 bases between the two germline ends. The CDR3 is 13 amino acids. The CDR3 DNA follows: TGCGCCAGCAGCTTGGGACAACCCAATGAGCAGTTCTTC. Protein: CASSLGQPNEQFF.

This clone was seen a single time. The CDR3 protein is CASSEHVGREEGYTF. The CDR3 nucleotides are TGTGCCAGCAGTGAGCACGTGGGGCGCGAGGAAGGCTACACCTTC. The V call is TRBV25-1, the J call TRBJ1-2, with a tentative D call TRBD1 (5 bases). The CDR3 contains 15 residues. V shed 3 bases and J shed 8 bases, with 19 bases lying between them. Germline V gene data show CDR1 as MGHDK and CDR2 as SYGVNS.

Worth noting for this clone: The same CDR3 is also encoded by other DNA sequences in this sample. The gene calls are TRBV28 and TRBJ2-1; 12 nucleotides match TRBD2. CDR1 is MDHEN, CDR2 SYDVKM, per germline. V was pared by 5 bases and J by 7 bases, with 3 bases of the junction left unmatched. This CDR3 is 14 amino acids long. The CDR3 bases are TGTGCCAGCAGTCTAGCGGGAGGGTGGAATGAGCAGTTCTTC. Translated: CASSLAGGWNEQFF.

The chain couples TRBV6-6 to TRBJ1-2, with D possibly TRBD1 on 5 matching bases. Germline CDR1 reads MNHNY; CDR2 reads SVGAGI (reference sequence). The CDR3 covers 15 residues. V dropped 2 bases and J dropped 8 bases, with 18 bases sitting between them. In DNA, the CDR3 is TGTGCCAGCAGTTACCTTACCGGCAGGGTCGTCGGCTACACCTTC. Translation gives CASSYLTGRVVGYTF.

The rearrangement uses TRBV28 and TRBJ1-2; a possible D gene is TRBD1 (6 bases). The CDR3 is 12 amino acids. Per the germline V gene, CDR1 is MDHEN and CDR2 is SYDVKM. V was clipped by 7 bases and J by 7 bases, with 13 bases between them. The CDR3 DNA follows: TGTGCCAGCACCCGGGGGCGCGCTGGCTACACCTTC. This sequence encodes CASTRGRAGYTF.

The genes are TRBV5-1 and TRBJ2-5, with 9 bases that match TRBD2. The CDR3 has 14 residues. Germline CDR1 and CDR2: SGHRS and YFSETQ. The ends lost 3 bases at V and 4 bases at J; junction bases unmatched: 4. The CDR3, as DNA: TGCGCCAGCAGCTCCGGGACTAGCTTAGAGACCCAGTACTTC. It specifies CASSSGTSLETQYF.

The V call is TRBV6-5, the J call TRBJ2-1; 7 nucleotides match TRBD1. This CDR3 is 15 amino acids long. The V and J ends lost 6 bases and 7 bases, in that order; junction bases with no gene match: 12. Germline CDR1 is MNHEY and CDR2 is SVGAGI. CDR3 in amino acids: CASRPLTGKANEQFF. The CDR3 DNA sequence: TGTGCCAGCAGACCCCTGACAGGGAAAGCGAATGAGCAGTTCTTC.

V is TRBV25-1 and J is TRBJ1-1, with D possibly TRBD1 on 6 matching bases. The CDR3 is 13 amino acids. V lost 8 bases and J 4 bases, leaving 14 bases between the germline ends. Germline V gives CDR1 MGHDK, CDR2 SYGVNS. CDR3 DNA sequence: TGTGCCAGCGCGGTACAGGGTGGCACTGAAGCTTTCTTT. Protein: CASAVQGGTEAFF.

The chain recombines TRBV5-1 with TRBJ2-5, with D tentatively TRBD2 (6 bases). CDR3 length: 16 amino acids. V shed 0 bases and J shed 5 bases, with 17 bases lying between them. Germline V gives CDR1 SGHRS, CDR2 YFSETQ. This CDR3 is CASSLDPRLVYETQYF. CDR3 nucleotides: TGCGCCAGCAGCTTGGACCCGAGACTAGTTTATGAGACCCAGTACTTC.

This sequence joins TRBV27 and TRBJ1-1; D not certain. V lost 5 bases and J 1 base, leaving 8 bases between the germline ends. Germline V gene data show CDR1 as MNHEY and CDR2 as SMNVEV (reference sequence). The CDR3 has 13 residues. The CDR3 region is CASSARENTEAFF. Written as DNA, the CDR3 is TGTGCCAGCAGTGCCCGAGAGAACACTGAAGCTTTCTTT.

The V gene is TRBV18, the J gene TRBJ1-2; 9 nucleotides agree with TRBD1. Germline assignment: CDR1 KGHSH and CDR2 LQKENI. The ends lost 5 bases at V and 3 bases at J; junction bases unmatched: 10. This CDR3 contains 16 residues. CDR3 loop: CASSLNPGQGDYGYTF. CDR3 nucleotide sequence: TGTGCCAGCTCATTGAATCCGGGACAGGGTGACTATGGCTACACCTTC.

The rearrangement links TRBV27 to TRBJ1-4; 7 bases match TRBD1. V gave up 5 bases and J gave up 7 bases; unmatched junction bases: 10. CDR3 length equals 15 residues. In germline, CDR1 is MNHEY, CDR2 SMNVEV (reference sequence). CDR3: CASSPSDRVVEKLFF. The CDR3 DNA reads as TGTGCCAGCAGTCCCAGCGACAGGGTGGTTGAAAAACTGTTTTTT.

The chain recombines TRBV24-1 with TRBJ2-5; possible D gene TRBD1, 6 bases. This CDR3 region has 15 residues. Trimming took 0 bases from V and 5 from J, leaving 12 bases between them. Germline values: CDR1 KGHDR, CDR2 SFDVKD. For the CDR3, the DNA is TGTGCCACCAGTGATTTGACAGGGATGGGTGAGACCCAGTACTTC. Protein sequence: CATSDLTGMGETQYF.

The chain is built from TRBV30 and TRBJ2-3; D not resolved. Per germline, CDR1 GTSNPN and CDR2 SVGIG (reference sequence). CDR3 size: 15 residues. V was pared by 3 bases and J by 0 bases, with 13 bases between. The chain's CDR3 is CAWSSVTSSTDTQYF. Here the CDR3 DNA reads TGTGCCTGGAGCTCGGTGACGAGTAGCACAGATACGCAGTATTTT. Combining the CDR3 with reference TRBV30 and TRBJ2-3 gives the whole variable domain SQTIHQWPATLVQPVGSPLSLECTVEGTSNPNLYWYRQAAGRGLQLLFYSVGIGQISSEVPQNLSASRPQDRQFILSSKKLLLSDSGFYLCAWSSVTSSTDTQYFGPGTRLTVL.

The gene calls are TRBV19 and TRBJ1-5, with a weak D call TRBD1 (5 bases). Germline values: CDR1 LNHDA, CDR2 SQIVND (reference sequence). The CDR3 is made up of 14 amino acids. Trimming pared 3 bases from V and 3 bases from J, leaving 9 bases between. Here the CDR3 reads CASSIWGTNQPQHF. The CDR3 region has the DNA TGTGCCAGTAGTATTTGGGGGACCAATCAGCCCCAGCATTTT. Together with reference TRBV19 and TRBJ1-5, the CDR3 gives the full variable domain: DGGITQSPKYLFRKEGQNVTLSCEQNLNHDAMYWYRQDPGQGLRLIYYSQIVNDFQKGDIAEGYSVSREKKESFPLTVTSAQKNPTAFYLCASSIWGTNQPQHFGDGTRLSIL.